This T cell receptor beta chain was identified in a study of blood T cell repertoires in COVID-19. Study details: Sources were T cells, B-cell-depleted T cells, or PBMCs; the material itself was cDNA or gDNA.

Authors' data handling: Counts of nucleated cells, estimated from reference gene primer amplification, were obtained. Repertoires were generated with immunoSEQ multiplex PCR, while TCRdb's copy carries only in-frame clones and drops some. The V and J calls and clone size come from that table; D and trimming were worked out from the DNA. The repertoire includes 94,000 or so clones, around 84% of them detected once, and roughly 25% sits in the top ten. The CDR3 is made up of 11 amino acids. V was trimmed by 4 bases and J by 7 bases, leaving 5 bases between them. Germline V gives CDR1 LGHDT, CDR2 YNNKEL (reference sequence).

The chain employs TRBV3-1 (or the pseudogene TRBV3-2) and TRBJ2-1; D gene uncertain. This sequence was found in a man in his sixties with acute or convalescent COVID-19. The material sequenced was peripheral blood. The DNA of the CDR3 is TGTGCCAGCAGCCGTATGAATGAGCAGTTCTTC. This translates into CASSRMNEQFF.